These T cell receptor beta chains were read from a single sample in a study of post-analysis software for immune sequencing data. TCRdb reprocessed the PCR reads via MiXCR and lists one record per CDR3 protein. Seen here are roughly 540,000 distinct CDR3 sequences, approximately 31% observed once, and the top ten hold under 7%. Material: blood. All receptors derive from a girl aged 2-17 years with multiple sclerosis. The CDR3 runs from the conserved cysteine through the conserved F or W. A D gene is named only where the DNA matches it firmly. A row's size may be missing; if present it is once, few, many or a size class.

>TRBJ2-1|few|TRBV24-1|NA
CATSDTGRSYNEQFF
TGTGCCACCAGTGATACAGGGAGGTCCTACAATGAGCAGTTCTTC
>TRBJ1-5|few|TRBV10-3|NA
CAISRDSNQPQHF
TGTGCCATCAGCCGGGACAGCAATCAGCCCCAGCATTTT
>TRBJ2-7|NA|TRBV20-1|NA
CSARGVAYEQYF
TGCAGTGCTAGAGGTGTTGCCTACGAGCAGTACTTC
>TRBJ1-2|few|TRBV5-1|TRBD1
CASSPGQSIYGYTF
TGCGCCAGCAGCCCGGGACAGTCCATCTATGGCTACACCTTC
>TRBJ1-2|NA|TRBV6-1|NA
CASSGFPSGYGYTF
TGTGCCAGCAGTGGATTCCCAAGTGGCTATGGCTACACCTTC
>TRBJ2-7|NA|TRBV20-1|TRBD2
CSALLAGGPEEQYF
TGCAGTGCTCTCCTAGCGGGGGGGCCGGAGGAGCAGTACTTC
>TRBJ2-1|NA|TRBV18|TRBD2
CASSPYGGADTEQFF
TGTGCCAGCTCACCATACGGGGGGGCGGACACTGAGCAGTTCTTC
>TRBJ1-5|NA|TRBV10-3|NA
CAITPGPMDQPQHF
TGTGCCATTACCCCGGGCCCCATGGATCAGCCCCAGCATTTT
>TRBJ2-5|NA|TRBV14|NA
CASSRDSYPQTQYF
TGTGCCAGCAGCCGCGACAGTTACCCCCAGACCCAGTACTTC
>TRBJ1-6|NA|TRBV20-1|NA
CSARDRPGPSYNSPLHF
TGCAGTGCTAGAGATCGACCCGGTCCCTCCTATAATTCACCCCTCCACTTT
>TRBJ2-7|few|TRBV7-9|NA
CASSPGYSYEQYF
TGTGCCAGCAGCCCGGGATACTCCTACGAGCAGTACTTC
>TRBJ2-5|few|TRBV24-1|NA
CAAAASGWETQYF
TGTGCCGCCGCGGCGAGTGGGTGGGAGACCCAGTACTTC
>TRBJ1-4|few|TRBV4-1|TRBD1
CASSQEGSRGFGEKLFF
TGCGCCAGCAGCCAAGAAGGTTCCAGGGGGTTTGGGGAAAAACTGTTTTTT
>TRBJ1-1|NA|TRBV18|NA
CASSQDDSTEAFF
TGTGCCAGCTCACAGGACGACAGCACTGAAGCTTTCTTT
>TRBJ1-2|many|TRBV7-9|TRBD1
CASRLEGQGNYGYTF
TGTGCCAGCAGATTAGAAGGACAGGGGAACTATGGCTACACCTTC
>TRBJ2-5|few|TRBV20-1|TRBD2
CSARDRGGPPETQYF
TGCAGTGCTAGGGACCGGGGGGGCCCTCCGGAGACCCAGTACTTC
>TRBJ2-6|few|TRBV7-9|TRBD1
CASSLALFGQDYSGANVLTF
TGTGCCAGCAGCTTAGCGCTATTTGGACAGGATTACTCTGGGGCCAACGTCCTGACTTTC
>TRBJ2-7|NA|TRBV18|NA
CASSRSAGDSCEQYF
TGTGCCAGCTCACGTTCCGCAGGGGATTCCTGCGAGCAGTACTTC
>TRBJ2-7|NA|TRBV10-3|NA
CAISLDSYEQYF
TGTGCCATCAGCCTAGACTCCTACGAGCAGTACTTC
>TRBJ1-5|few|TRBV7-9|NA
CASSITNQPQHF
TGTGCCAGCAGCATAACCAATCAGCCCCAGCATTTT
>TRBJ1-2|NA|TRBV5-1|TRBD1
CASSSLGQGGYGYTF
TGCGCCAGCAGCTCCCTGGGACAGGGGGGATATGGCTACACCTTC
>TRBJ2-5|many|TRBV11-1|TRBD1
CASSMDRQETQYF
TGTGCCAGCAGTATGGACAGGCAAGAGACCCAGTACTTC
>TRBJ1-2|NA|TRBV6-6|TRBD1
CASTLQGEDYGYTF
TGTGCCAGCACGCTACAGGGGGAAGACTATGGCTACACCTTC
>TRBJ2-3|NA|TRBV14|TRBD2
CASSQDLLLAGTDTQYF
TGTGCCAGCAGCCAAGATCTACTACTAGCGGGAACAGATACGCAGTATTTT
>TRBJ2-7|NA|TRBV20-1|TRBD1
CSAPTPGQRDNEQYF
TGCAGTGCTCCAACCCCGGGACAGAGAGACAATGAGCAGTACTTC
>TRBJ2-1|once|TRBV7-8|NA
CASSLTDGTYEQFF
TGTGCCAGCAGCTTAACTGACGGGACCTACGAGCAGTTCTTC
>TRBJ2-5|NA|TRBV4-2|TRBD2
CASSQDSAGEGETQYF
TGTGCCAGCAGCCAAGATTCAGCGGGGGAGGGGGAGACCCAGTACTTC
>TRBJ2-3|NA|TRBV10-3|TRBD2
CAISGGRVGEKTDTQYF
TGTGCCATCAGTGGGGGGAGGGTCGGCGAGAAAACAGATACGCAGTATTTT
>TRBJ1-4|NA|TRBV5-6|TRBD1
CASSADRGEKLFF
TGTGCCAGCAGCGCCGACAGGGGTGAAAAACTGTTTTTT
>TRBJ2-7|NA|TRBV5-1|NA
CASSFAGGDEQYF
TGCGCCAGCAGCTTCGCAGGGGGGGACGAGCAGTACTTC
>TRBJ2-7|few|TRBV20-1|TRBD1
CSARDSGPGQGHEQYF
TGCAGTGCTAGAGATTCGGGACCGGGACAGGGCCACGAGCAGTACTTC
>TRBJ1-4|NA|TRBV5-1|NA
CASSLEGGVDEKLFF
TGCGCCAGCAGCTTGGAAGGGGGAGTAGATGAAAAACTGTTTTTT
>TRBJ1-2|few|TRBV7-3|NA
CASSFGQNGYTF
TGTGCCAGCAGCTTCGGACAGAACGGCTACACCTTC